Detailed here is one T cell receptor beta chain. Its recognized antigen is unknown. A read error is possible here, since a much larger clone lies one base away. The donors were about 40 Caucasian individuals from Russia, aged about 6 to 100 years, who were systemically healthy. Around 10 milliliters of peripheral blood were drawn from each donor into EDTA-treated Vacutainer tubes. Ficoll-Paque density-gradient centrifugation was used to isolate PBMCs, with at least 6.5 million per sample. Total RNA was extracted from PBMCs with Trizol reagent, with at least 5 micrograms obtained per sample. For every donor, flow cytometry on a PBMC aliquot measured the percentage of naive CD45RAhigh/CD27high T cells. Libraries were prepared through 5' RACE. The sequencing machine was an Illumina HiSeq 2500. The second PCR ran for about 6 to 12 cycles and used a J-beta primer mix along with a sample-barcoded 5' primer. A unique molecular identifier was introduced onto each TCR beta cDNA molecule by a template-switch 5' adaptor carrying 12 random nucleotides. At least 3 million CDR3-containing paired-end reads were obtained from each sample. First-strand cDNA synthesis was performed from all RNA using the Mint cDNA synthesis kit, with priming by a TRBC-specific oligonucleotide. After uracil-DNA glycosylase treatment, a first 18-cycle PCR used universal primers M1SS and BC2_uni_R on all cDNA. In the paper's pipeline: For normalization, 1 million high-quality reads were randomly selected from each sample, with every read carrying a distinct molecular identifier. Reads sharing molecular identifiers were discarded rather than binned into consensus sequences. MiTCR, set to a Q25 quality threshold and the strictest error-elimination algorithm, was used for CDR3 identification, clonotype clustering and error correction. Lower-bound total TCR beta diversity was estimated with a nonparametric unseen species model using Euler transformation. Using fastp trimming at Q25 and MiXCR clonotype assembly, TCRdb reanalyzed the public sequencing data and kept in-frame beta chains. Rows are unified per CDR3 protein, each entry keeping the most common DNA and genes. The V and J calls and clone size are TCRdb's, not the authors'. Counted in this sample were about 620,000 distinct CDR3 sequences; around 52% of them appeared once. Together, the top ten hold 13% of the sample.

Counted from cysteine to phenylalanine, this CDR3 has 14 amino acids. Left in the record is the CDR3 DNA by itself, 42 bases read in frame from the first base. The germline V gene supplies CDR1 SGHRS and CDR2 YFSETQ. The germline ends are 11 bases apart after V is trimmed by 4 bases and J by 3 bases. This specimen comes from a study of blood T cells in healthy people across ages (dated by TCRdb to between 2015 and 2017). Some background on the complete study: Template switching captured roughly one uniquely barcoded TCR beta cDNA molecule per two T cells in model experiments. Using the same blood draw, the study looked at two additional independent replicas of 1 million unique cDNA reads for two donors, one aged 18 to 30 and the other aged 80 or older. To avoid experimental bias, donors of different ages were distributed randomly across sequencing lanes. Donors were grouped into four age groups: young (average 16 years), middle-aged (39), aged (62) and long-lived (about 82). Using deep sequencing normalized with unique cDNA molecular identifiers, the study measured how TCR beta repertoire diversity changes with age. What the authors observed across the whole study: There was a strong correlation between observed TCR beta diversity and the percentage of naive T cells measured by flow cytometry. Conclusive comparison of naive and antigen-experienced compartments was prevented by the profiling of bulk unsorted PBMCs. Compared with the aged group, the long-lived group had more naive CD4+ T cells, fewer expanded clones and increased TCR diversity, suggesting age selection. Observed TCR beta diversity per million T cells fell roughly linearly with age, and a significant reduction was already apparent by age around 44. Estimates of total diversity from one million sequenced T cells were regarded as lower bounds and underestimates. Because donor CMV infection status was unknown, age-related changes in expanded clonotypes were potentially confounded.

Sequencing was carried out using blood. The receptor's source is an elderly woman in good health. This chain is built from TRBV5-1 and TRBJ2-1, with a weak D call of TRBD2 (6 bases match). The CDR3 corresponds to CASSMGLGYNEQFF. The DNA sequence is as follows: TGCGCCAGCAGCATGGGACTGGGCTACAATGAGCAGTTCTTC.